This T cell receptor beta chain was sequenced during a study of CXCR3-negative and CXCR3-positive naive CD8 T cells. Study-level results: High diversity, comparable across both naive subsets, contrasted with much lower diversity in memory CD8+ cells.

The authors made the TRB cDNA libraries by 5' RACE using UMI labels. From the 5' RACE reads, TCRdb lists one entry per CDR3 protein and no DNA. The table lists approximately 83,000 distinct CDR3 sequences. The germline gives CDR1 SQVTM, CDR2 ANQGSEA. The CDR3 has 16 amino acids. With respect to this clonotype: The antigen is unknown.

This receptor was identified in a human donor in good health. Some clones in this sample may be carry-over from other donors' samples. The V and J genes are TRBV29-1 and TRBJ2-7; as DNA is missing, the TRBD1 call by TCRdb cannot be tested. The sequenced sample was naive CXCR3- CD8+ T cells from blood. Subset noted: CD45RO-CCR7+CD27+CD95- naive CD8+ T cells lacking CXCR3 (TNR3-). This CDR3 reads CSVEEVRTGGAYEQYF.